This is a list of T cell receptor beta chains from one sample in a study of human T cells and chemical hapten exposure. TCRdb processed the RACE reads anew with MiXCR; each CDR3 protein has one entry. The table shows 250,000 or so distinct CDR3 sequences, with roughly 7.4% occurring only once. The sequenced sample was whole blood, obtained in connection with sensitization to the hapten diphenylcyclopropenone (DPC). These receptor sequences come from a man younger than 30 with alopecia areata. Some clones in this sample may be carry-over from other donors' samples. The CDR3 runs from the conserved cysteine through the conserved F or W. Fields, in order: J gene, clone size, D gene, V gene, CDR3 protein, CDR3 DNA. D genes are given only for firm matches. The size of a clone is reported for some rows only, either as once, few or many, or as a class for expanded clones.

J gene: TRBJ1-6
clone size: many
D gene: TRBD1
V gene: TRBV27
CDR3 protein: CASRLGGQWYF
CDR3 DNA: TGTGCCAGCAGGTTGGGGGGACAGTGGTACTTT

J gene: TRBJ1-3
clone size: many
D gene: .
V gene: TRBV6-5
CDR3 protein: CASSYSRSSGNTIYF
CDR3 DNA: TGTGCCAGCAGTTACTCCCGGTCCTCTGGAAACACCATATATTTT

J gene: TRBJ2-3
clone size: many
D gene: TRBD2
V gene: TRBV5-1
CDR3 protein: CASSAGDTSTDTQYF
CDR3 DNA: TGCGCCAGCAGCGCGGGAGACACTAGCACAGATACGCAGTATTTT

J gene: TRBJ2-4
clone size: .
D gene: .
V gene: TRBV11-3
CDR3 protein: CASSLDQGNIQYF
CDR3 DNA: TGTGCCAGCAGCTTAGATCAGGGTAACATTCAGTACTTC

J gene: TRBJ2-7
clone size: many
D gene: .
V gene: TRBV9
CDR3 protein: CASSVGPGAYEQYF
CDR3 DNA: TGTGCCAGCAGCGTAGGTCCAGGGGCCTACGAGCAGTACTTC

J gene: TRBJ2-7
clone size: few
D gene: TRBD1
V gene: TRBV20-1
CDR3 protein: CSASDREDRYEQYF
CDR3 DNA: TGCAGTGCATCGGACAGGGAAGACCGCTACGAGCAGTACTTC

J gene: TRBJ2-3
clone size: .
D gene: TRBD1
V gene: TRBV29-1
CDR3 protein: CSVVTGDLSTDTQYF
CDR3 DNA: TGCAGCGTTGTTACAGGGGACCTTAGCACAGATACGCAGTATTTT

J gene: TRBJ1-5
clone size: .
D gene: .
V gene: TRBV7-9
CDR3 protein: CASSSHYQGPNQPQHF
CDR3 DNA: TGTGCCAGCAGCTCCCACTACCAGGGACCTAATCAGCCCCAGCATTTT

J gene: TRBJ2-7
clone size: .
D gene: .
V gene: TRBV20-1
CDR3 protein: CSARFIGVYEQYF
CDR3 DNA: TGCAGTGCTAGATTCATCGGGGTCTACGAGCAGTACTTC

J gene: TRBJ1-1
clone size: .
D gene: .
V gene: TRBV29-1
CDR3 protein: CSVEDVNTEAFF
CDR3 DNA: TGCAGCGTTGAAGATGTGAACACTGAAGCTTTCTTT

J gene: TRBJ2-3
clone size: few
D gene: .
V gene: TRBV6-5
CDR3 protein: CASSRRQAVGASTDTQYF
CDR3 DNA: TGTGCCAGCAGCCGTAGACAGGCGGTGGGTGCTAGCACAGATACGCAGTATTTT

J gene: TRBJ2-1
clone size: few
D gene: TRBD1
V gene: TRBV5-1
CDR3 protein: CASSKTGIGSYNEQFF
CDR3 DNA: TGCGCCAGCAGCAAGACAGGGATCGGGTCCTACAATGAGCAGTTCTTC

J gene: TRBJ2-3
clone size: few
D gene: TRBD2
V gene: TRBV7-2
CDR3 protein: CASSFGLAGGSEDTQYF
CDR3 DNA: TGTGCCAGCAGCTTTGGACTAGCGGGGGGGTCTGAAGATACGCAGTATTTT

J gene: TRBJ1-1
clone size: many
D gene: .
V gene: TRBV6-1
CDR3 protein: CASSARTVSEAFF
CDR3 DNA: TGTGCCAGCAGTGCGCGGACAGTTAGTGAAGCTTTCTTT

J gene: TRBJ1-1
clone size: many
D gene: .
V gene: TRBV6-2/TRBV6-3
CDR3 protein: CASSSGLHEAFF
CDR3 DNA: TGTGCCAGCAGTTCGGGACTCCACGAGGCTTTCTTT

J gene: TRBJ1-6
clone size: many
D gene: .
V gene: TRBV7-2
CDR3 protein: CASSARPRVDNSPLHF
CDR3 DNA: TGTGCCAGCTCAGCCCGCCCGAGGGTCGATAATTCACCCCTCCACTTT

J gene: TRBJ2-1
clone size: .
D gene: TRBD2
V gene: TRBV5-1
CDR3 protein: CASSEGLAGGIEQFF
CDR3 DNA: TGCGCCAGCAGCGAAGGACTAGCGGGGGGTATTGAGCAGTTCTTC

J gene: TRBJ2-5
clone size: few
D gene: .
V gene: TRBV11-2
CDR3 protein: CASTSLLETQYF
CDR3 DNA: TGTGCCAGCACCTCGTTGCTCGAGACCCAGTACTTC

J gene: TRBJ2-3
clone size: many
D gene: TRBD2
V gene: TRBV10-3
CDR3 protein: CAISDPQGGKDTQYF
CDR3 DNA: TGTGCCATCAGTGATCCGCAGGGAGGGAAAGATACGCAGTATTTT

J gene: TRBJ2-5
clone size: .
D gene: .
V gene: TRBV6-2/TRBV6-3
CDR3 protein: CASSRLQAAGETQYF
CDR3 DNA: TGTGCCAGCAGTCGGCTACAGGCGGCCGGGGAGACCCAGTACTTC